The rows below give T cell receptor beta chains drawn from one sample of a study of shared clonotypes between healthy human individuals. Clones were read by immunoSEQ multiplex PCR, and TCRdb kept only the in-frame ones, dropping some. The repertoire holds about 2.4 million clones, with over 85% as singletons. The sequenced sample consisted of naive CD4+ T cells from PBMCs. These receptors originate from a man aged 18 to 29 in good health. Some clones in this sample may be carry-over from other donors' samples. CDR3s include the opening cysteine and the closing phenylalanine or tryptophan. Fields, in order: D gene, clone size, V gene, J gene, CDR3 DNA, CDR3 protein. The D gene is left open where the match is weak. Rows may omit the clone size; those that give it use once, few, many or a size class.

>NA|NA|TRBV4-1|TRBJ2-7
TGCGCCAGCAGCCGGACGGATGGGAGCACGTCCTACGAGCAGTACTTC
CASSRTDGSTSYEQYF
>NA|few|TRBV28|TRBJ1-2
TGTGCCAGCAGTCGAGGGGCTAACTATGGCTACACCTTC
CASSRGANYGYTF
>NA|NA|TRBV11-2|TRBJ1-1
TGTGCCAGCAGTCCCCTCGGCAGGAACACTGAAGCTTTCTTT
CASSPLGRNTEAFF
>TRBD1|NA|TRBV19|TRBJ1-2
TGTGCCAGTAGTACGGACAGGGACAAAGGGTACTATGGCTACACCTTC
CASSTDRDKGYYGYTF
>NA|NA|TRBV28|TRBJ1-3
TGTGCCAGCAGCCCCGGGGGGAACACCATATATTTT
CASSPGGNTIYF
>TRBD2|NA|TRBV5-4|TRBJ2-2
TGTGCCAGCAGCTTGGGGACTAGCGGTAACACCGGGGAGCTGTTTTTT
CASSLGTSGNTGELFF
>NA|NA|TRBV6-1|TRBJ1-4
TGTGCCAGCACCGGAGTGGGGGGCGCGGGTGAAAAACTGTTTTTT
CASTGVGGAGEKLFF
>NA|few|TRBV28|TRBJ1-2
TGTGCCAGCAGGACGGGACCTAACTATGGCTACACCTTC
CASRTGPNYGYTF
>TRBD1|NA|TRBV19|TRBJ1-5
TGTGCCAGTATTCAAGACAGGGGAAACAATCAGCCCCAGCATTTT
CASIQDRGNNQPQHF
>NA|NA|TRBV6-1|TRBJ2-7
TGTGCCAGCAGCCCAGGCAGGGCCTACGAGCAGTACTTC
CASSPGRAYEQYF
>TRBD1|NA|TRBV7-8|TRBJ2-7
TGTGCCAGCAGCCCGCGAACCGGGACAGGCCCGACCTACGAGCAGTACTTC
CASSPRTGTGPTYEQYF
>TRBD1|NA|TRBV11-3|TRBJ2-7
TGTGCCAGCAGCTTAGGGGGGACAGGGAGAGAGCAGTACTTC
CASSLGGTGREQYF
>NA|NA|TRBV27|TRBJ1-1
TGTGCCAGCAGATTGAACCGAAACACTGAAGCTTTCTTT
CASRLNRNTEAFF
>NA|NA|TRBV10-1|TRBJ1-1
TGCGCCAGCAGTGGAAAGAGGGGGACCACTGAAGCTTTCTTT
CASSGKRGTTEAFF
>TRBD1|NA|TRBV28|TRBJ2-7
TGTGCCAGCAGTATATGGGACAGGTCCTACGAGCAGTACTTC
CASSIWDRSYEQYF
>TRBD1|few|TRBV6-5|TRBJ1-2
TGTGCCAGCAGTTGGACAGGGGGTGCTAACTATGGCTACACCTTC
CASSWTGGANYGYTF
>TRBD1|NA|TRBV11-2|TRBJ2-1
TGTGCCAGCAGCCCCGCCGCGACAGGGATGAGGGGCTCGCAGTTCTTC
CASSPAATGMRGSQFF
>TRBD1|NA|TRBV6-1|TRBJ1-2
TGTGCCGCCGGACAGGGGGCTCCCTATGGCTACACCTTC
CAAGQGAPYGYTF
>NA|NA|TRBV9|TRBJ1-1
TGTGCCAGCAGCGCCACGACCTACATGGACACTGAAGCTTTCTTT
CASSATTYMDTEAFF
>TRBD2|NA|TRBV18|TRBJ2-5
TGTGCCAGCTCACCAAGGCGGCTAGCGGGAGCTGAGACCCAGTACTTC
CASSPRRLAGAETQYF
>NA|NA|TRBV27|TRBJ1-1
TGTGCCAGCAGTTTCGGAGGCGCTGAAGCTTTCTTT
CASSFGGAEAFF
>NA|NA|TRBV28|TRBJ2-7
TGTGCCAGCAGTTCCACCCCCTCCTCCTACGAGCAGTACTTC
CASSSTPSSYEQYF
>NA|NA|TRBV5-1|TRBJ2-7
TGCGCCAGCAGCCCGACAGGTAACCTGGGATACGAGCAGTACTTC
CASSPTGNLGYEQYF
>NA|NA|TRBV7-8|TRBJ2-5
TGTGCCAGCAGCTGGGTCCGGGAATCGGGGGAGACCCAGTACTTC
CASSWVRESGETQYF
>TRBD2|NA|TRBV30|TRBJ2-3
TGTGCCTGGAGTTTTCTAGCGGGAGGGCTCGATACGCAGTATTTT
CAWSFLAGGLDTQYF
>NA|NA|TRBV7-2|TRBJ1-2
TGTGCCAGCAGCTTAGCAGGCGGCACGTTGAACTATGGCTACACCTTC
CASSLAGGTLNYGYTF
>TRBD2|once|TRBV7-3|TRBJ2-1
TGTGCCAGCAGCTTACTAGCGGGAGAGTACAATGAGCAGTTCTTC
CASSLLAGEYNEQFF
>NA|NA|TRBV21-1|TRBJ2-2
TGTGCCAGCAGCAAGGGGGACAGGGCCGGGGAGCTGTTTTTT
CASSKGDRAGELFF
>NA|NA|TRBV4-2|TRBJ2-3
TGTGCCAGCAGCCAAGCTCGGGAAGTGCGTACGCAGTATTTT
CASSQAREVRTQYF
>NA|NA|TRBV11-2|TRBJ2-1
TGTGCCAGCAGCCCAAGTGATGAGCAGTTCTTC
CASSPSDEQFF
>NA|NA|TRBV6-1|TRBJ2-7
TGTGCCAGCAGCAGGGACGGGCACTCCTACGAGCAGTACTTC
CASSRDGHSYEQYF
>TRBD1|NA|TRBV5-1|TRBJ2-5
TGCGCCAGCGGATTCGGCAGCTTGGACAGGAGGGAGACCCAGTACTTC
CASGFGSLDRRETQYF
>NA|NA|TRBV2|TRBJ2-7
TGTGCCAGCACGGGGTTATTAGAGGGAGGAAGGCAGTACTTC
CASTGLLEGGRQYF
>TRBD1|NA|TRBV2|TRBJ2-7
TGTGCCAGCAGCCCAGGGGGCGAGCAGTACTTC
CASSPGGEQYF
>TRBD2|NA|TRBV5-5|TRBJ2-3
TGTGCCAGCATCCTCGGGAGCGGGAGATTCGCAGATACGCAGTATTTT
CASILGSGRFADTQYF
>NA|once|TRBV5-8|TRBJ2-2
TGTGCCAGCAGCTCCCGACAGGTTAAGGACCGGGAGCTGTTTTTT
CASSSRQVKDRELFF